Described below is a single T cell receptor beta chain sequence and its context. The data derive from a study of blood T cells in healthy people across ages. Then a second PCR, running roughly 7 to 11 cycles, was carried out with a sample-barcoded 5' primer and a J-beta primer mix. TCRdb re-analysed the 5' RACE reads in MiXCR, keeping a single row per CDR3 protein. The table lists around 750,000 distinct CDR3 sequences, approximately 55% of them singletons. Looked up from germline, CDR1 is SNHLY and CDR2 is FYNNEI. The germline V and J ends were trimmed by 3 bases and 9 bases, with 10 bases remaining between them. The CDR3 is 12 amino acids.

V gene TRBV2 combines with J gene TRBJ2-3; D gene unclear. The sequenced sample consisted of blood. This sequence originates from a man older than 75 in good health. CDR3 sequence: CASSDLGSTQYF. CDR3 DNA: TGTGCCAGCAGTGACCTGGGTAGCACGCAGTATTTT.